Listed here are 5 T cell receptor beta chains from one sample, sequenced in a study of cytomegalovirus exposure and HLA in healthy donors. PCR involved 60 Vbeta and 13 Jbeta primers. Assay used: immunoSEQ multiplex PCR; TCRdb lists only in-frame clones, some missing. The sample holds about 160,000 clones; around two thirds are singletons and the top ten take roughly 1.7%. Sequencing used PBMCs. These TCRs come from a woman aged 18-30 years in good health and CMV-seronegative.

The chain links TRBV18 to TRBJ2-5, with D perhaps TRBD1 (5 bases). Germline CDR1 is KGHSH and CDR2 is LQKENI. V lost 4 bases to trimming and J lost 5 bases, with 14 bases between them. The CDR3 length is 14 residues. DNA for the CDR3: TGTGCCAGCTCACAGTTCAGGGCGCGGGAGACCCAGTACTTC. Protein: CASSQFRARETQYF.

The chain has TRBV7-2 and TRBJ2-5; tentative D call: TRBD2 (7 bases). The CDR3 totals 13 residues. Germline V CDR1 and CDR2: SGHTA, FQGNSA. Trimming pared 7 bases from V and 5 bases from J, leaving 14 bases between. CDR3: CASKKGGVETQYF. The CDR3 nucleotides read TGTGCCAGCAAAAAAGGGGGGGTTGAGACCCAGTACTTC.

This clone was seen only a few times. The CDR3 region is CASSRGGTFEQYV. The CDR3, as DNA: TGTGCCAGCAGCCGGGGAGGAACGTTCGAGCAGTACGTC. V gene TRBV14 combines with J gene TRBJ2-7, with a tentative D call TRBD2 (6 bases). V was trimmed by 4 bases and J by 6 bases, leaving 13 bases between them. The CDR3 loop spans 13 amino acids. The V gene's germline CDR1 is SGHDN and CDR2 FVKESK.

This rearrangement joins TRBV19 to TRBJ2-5; 7 bases fit TRBD1. The DNA end favors TRBJ2-7, so the J call may be wrong. Per germline, CDR1 LNHDA and CDR2 SQIVND (reference sequence). The CDR3 covers 15 residues. For the CDR3, the DNA is TGTGCCAGTAGTACAAGCCCGACAGGGAACTACGAGCAGTACTTC. Amino acid sequence: CASSTSPTGNYEQYF.

The CDR3 protein is CASRRGVNEQFF. As DNA, the CDR3 is TGTGCCAGCAGGCGGGGGGTGAATGAGCAGTTCTTC. The chain joins TRBV6-5 to TRBJ2-1; the match to TRBD2 covers 8 bases. CDR3 length: 12 amino acids. V gave up 6 bases and J gave up 7 bases; unmatched junction bases: 2. Germline lookup yields CDR1 MNHEY and CDR2 SVGAGI.